This TCR beta chain was sequenced during a study of blood T cell repertoires in COVID-19 (dated by TCRdb to 2020 to 2022). Study-wide context: Collaborator samples came from the United States, Italy and Spain and covered acute and convalescent phases of COVID-19. Sample metadata almost always included a de-identified subject ID, COVID-19 status, age in years and sex. Samples were obtained from the ongoing ImmuneRACE study (first 160 participants) and from about 1,300 subjects provided by 6 global collaborators. The repertoires were released in a freely available public database meant as a resource for research on the immune response to SARS-CoV-2. Subjects who had been exposed to COVID-19, were actively infected with it, or had recovered from it provided the deeply sampled blood TCRbeta repertoires that made up the dataset. Where available, HLA class I and class II types were taken from metadata supplied by the sample provider and were not determined by assay-based typing. The material from the prospective study consisted of cDNA or gDNA derived from T cells, B-cell-depleted T cells, or PBMCs. What the study reported, not specific to this receptor: How much clinical and demographic metadata was included differed by source and by participant, and the metadata was provided uncurated.

At one collaborating source in Seattle, patients were enrolled during active infection and were followed longitudinally through the course of disease. Collaborating institutions collected whole blood in K2EDTA tubes following their own protocols. Collaborator samples were shipped for TCRbeta analysis as frozen whole blood, isolated PBMCs, or DNA extracted from either sample type. TCRbeta CDR3 regions were amplified from genomic DNA using the immunoSEQ Assay, a bias-controlled multiplex PCR. Per the original workflow: Nucleated cell counts per sample were estimated from amplification of reference gene primers within the assay. Sequence reads were collapsed and filtered to measure the absolute abundance of every unique TCRbeta CDR3 rearrangement. For each sample, productive Simpson clonality was calculated as the square root of Simpson's diversity index over productive rearrangements. This immuneACCESS table, as held by TCRdb, lists in-frame sequences with V and J called but not all clones. Of the missing ones, under half trace to an unresolved V gene in checked studies; the others have no known cause. V, J and clone size derive from that table, while D and trimming were established from the DNA sequence. Present in this sample are around 370,000 clones, 87% of which were seen just once. The ten largest account for 6% to 7% of the sample.

The germline V gene yields KGHSH for CDR1 and LQKENI for CDR2. Spanning cysteine to phenylalanine, the CDR3 consists of 16 amino acids. Just CDR3 DNA is preserved here, 48 bases in frame from base 1. V and J lose 3 bases and 0 bases, and a span of 12 bases separates them. As for this clone: The antigen it binds to is not known. No base quality values were provided; no much bigger clone lies one nucleotide off.

The rearranged segments are TRBV18 and TRBJ2-1; TRBD2 is a possible D gene, resting on 6 matching bases. Sequencing was carried out using peripheral blood. The receptor's source is a woman in her 50s with COVID-19, enrolled during active disease. The CDR3 has the sequence CASSPPGSGSYNEQFF. DNA sequence: TGTGCCAGCTCACCCCCCGGTAGCGGCTCCTACAATGAGCAGTTCTTC.